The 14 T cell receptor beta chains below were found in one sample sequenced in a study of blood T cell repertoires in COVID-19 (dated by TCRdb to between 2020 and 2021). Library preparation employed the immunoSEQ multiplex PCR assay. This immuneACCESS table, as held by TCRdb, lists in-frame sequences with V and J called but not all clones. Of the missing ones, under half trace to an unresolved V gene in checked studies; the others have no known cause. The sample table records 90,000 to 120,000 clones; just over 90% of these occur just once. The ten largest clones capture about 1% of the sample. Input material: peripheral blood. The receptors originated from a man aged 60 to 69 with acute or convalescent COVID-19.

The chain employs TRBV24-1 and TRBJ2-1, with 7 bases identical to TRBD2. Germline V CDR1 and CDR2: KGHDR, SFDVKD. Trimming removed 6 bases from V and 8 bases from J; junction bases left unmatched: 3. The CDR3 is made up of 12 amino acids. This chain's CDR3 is CATSRAGDEQFF. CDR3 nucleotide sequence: TGTGCCACCAGTCGGGCGGGGGATGAGCAGTTCTTC.

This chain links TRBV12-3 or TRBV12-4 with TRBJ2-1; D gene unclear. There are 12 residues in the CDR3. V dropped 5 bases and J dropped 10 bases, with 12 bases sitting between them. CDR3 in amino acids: CASSPSLREQFF. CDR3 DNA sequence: TGTGCCAGCAGTCCGTCTCTCAGGGAGCAGTTCTTC.

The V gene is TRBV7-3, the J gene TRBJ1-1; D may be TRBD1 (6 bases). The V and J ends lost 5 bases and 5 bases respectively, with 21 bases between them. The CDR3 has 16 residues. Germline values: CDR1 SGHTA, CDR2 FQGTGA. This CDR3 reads CASSPDRLAVGTEAFF. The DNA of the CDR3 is TGTGCCAGCAGCCCTGACAGGTTGGCGGTCGGGACTGAAGCTTTCTTT.

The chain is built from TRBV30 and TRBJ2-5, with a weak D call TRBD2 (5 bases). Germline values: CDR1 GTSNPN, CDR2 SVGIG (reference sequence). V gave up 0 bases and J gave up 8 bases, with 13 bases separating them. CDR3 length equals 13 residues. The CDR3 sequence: CAWSVLREGTQYF. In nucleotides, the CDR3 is TGTGCCTGGAGTGTACTTCGGGAAGGCACCCAGTACTTC. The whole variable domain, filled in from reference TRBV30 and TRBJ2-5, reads SQTIHQWPATLVQPVGSPLSLECTVEGTSNPNLYWYRQAAGRGLQLLFYSVGIGQISSEVPQNLSASRPQDRQFILSSKKLLLSDSGFYLCAWSVLREGTQYFGPGTRLLVL.

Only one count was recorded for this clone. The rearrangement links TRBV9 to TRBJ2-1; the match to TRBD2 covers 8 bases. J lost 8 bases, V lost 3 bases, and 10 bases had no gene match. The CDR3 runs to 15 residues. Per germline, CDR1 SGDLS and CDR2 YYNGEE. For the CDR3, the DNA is TGTGCCAGCAGCGAGGGGGAGCGGGAGATCGATGAGCAGTTCTTC. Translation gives CASSEGEREIDEQFF.

The CDR3 loop is CASSVLADQETQYF. In DNA form, the CDR3 reads TGTGCCAGCAGTGTACTAGCGGACCAAGAGACCCAGTACTTC. This sequence joins TRBV2 and TRBJ2-5; 8 bases agree with TRBD2. The CDR3 covers 14 residues. Looked up from germline, CDR1 is SNHLY and CDR2 is FYNNEI. Germline trimming cut 4 bases from V and 0 bases from J; bases unmatched to any gene: 1.

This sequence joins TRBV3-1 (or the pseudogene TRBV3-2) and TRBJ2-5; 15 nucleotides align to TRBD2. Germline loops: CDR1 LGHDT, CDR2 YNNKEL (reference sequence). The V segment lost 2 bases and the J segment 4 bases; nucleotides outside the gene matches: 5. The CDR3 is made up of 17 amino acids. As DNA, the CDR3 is TGTGCCAGCAGCCAAAGGACTAGCGGGAGGGCCGGAGAGACCCAGTACTTC. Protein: CASSQRTSGRAGETQYF.

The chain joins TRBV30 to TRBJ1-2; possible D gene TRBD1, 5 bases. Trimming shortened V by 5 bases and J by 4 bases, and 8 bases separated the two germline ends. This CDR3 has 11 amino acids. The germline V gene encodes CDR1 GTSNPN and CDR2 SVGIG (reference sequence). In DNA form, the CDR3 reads TGTGCCTGGGCCACAGGCTATGGCTACACCTTC. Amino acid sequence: CAWATGYGYTF.

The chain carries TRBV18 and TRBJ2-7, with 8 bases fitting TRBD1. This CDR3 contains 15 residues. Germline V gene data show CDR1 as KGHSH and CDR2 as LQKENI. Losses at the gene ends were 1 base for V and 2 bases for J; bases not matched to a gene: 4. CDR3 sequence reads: CASSPQDRATYEQYF. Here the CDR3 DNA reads TGTGCCAGCTCACCACAGGACAGGGCGACCTACGAGCAGTACTTC.

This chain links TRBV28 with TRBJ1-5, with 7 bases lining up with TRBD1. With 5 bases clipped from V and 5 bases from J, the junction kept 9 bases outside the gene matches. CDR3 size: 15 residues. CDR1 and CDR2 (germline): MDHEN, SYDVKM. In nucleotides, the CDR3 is TGTGCCAGCAGTATGGGACAGCCCAGCGATCAGCCCCAGCATTTT. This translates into CASSMGQPSDQPQHF.

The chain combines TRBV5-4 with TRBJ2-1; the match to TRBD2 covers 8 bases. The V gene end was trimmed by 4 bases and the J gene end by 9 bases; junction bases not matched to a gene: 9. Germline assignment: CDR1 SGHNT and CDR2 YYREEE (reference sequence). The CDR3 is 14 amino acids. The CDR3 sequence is CASSPLGLELEQFF. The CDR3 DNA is TGTGCCAGCAGCCCTCTGGGACTAGAACTTGAGCAGTTCTTC.

The CDR3 nucleotides read TGTGCCAGCAGCTGGGGCAGGGGGCTTATCACAGATACGCAGTATTTT. It is translated as CASSWGRGLITDTQYF. The genes are TRBV5-4 and TRBJ2-3; 8 bases map to TRBD1. Losses at the gene ends were 3 bases for V and 2 bases for J; bases not matched to a gene: 8. The CDR3 spans 16 residues. Germline V CDR1 and CDR2: SGHNT, YYREEE (reference sequence).

The CDR3 nucleotides are TGCACCAGCAGCCTATCGATATGTTCGACCGGGGGGGAGACCCAGTACTTC. Amino acid sequence: CTSSLSICSTGGETQYF. The chain is built from TRBV1 and TRBJ2-5; the tabulated D call, TRBD2, remains unverified against the DNA. TRBV1 is classified as a pseudogene. The CDR3 has 17 residues.

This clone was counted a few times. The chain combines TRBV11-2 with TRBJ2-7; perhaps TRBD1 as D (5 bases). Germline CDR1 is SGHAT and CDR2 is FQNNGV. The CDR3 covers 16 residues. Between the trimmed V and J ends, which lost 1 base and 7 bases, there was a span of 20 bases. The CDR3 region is CASSLGTNRSPREQYV. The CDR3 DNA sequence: TGTGCCAGCAGCTTAGGGACGAACAGGTCCCCCAGGGAGCAGTACGTC.